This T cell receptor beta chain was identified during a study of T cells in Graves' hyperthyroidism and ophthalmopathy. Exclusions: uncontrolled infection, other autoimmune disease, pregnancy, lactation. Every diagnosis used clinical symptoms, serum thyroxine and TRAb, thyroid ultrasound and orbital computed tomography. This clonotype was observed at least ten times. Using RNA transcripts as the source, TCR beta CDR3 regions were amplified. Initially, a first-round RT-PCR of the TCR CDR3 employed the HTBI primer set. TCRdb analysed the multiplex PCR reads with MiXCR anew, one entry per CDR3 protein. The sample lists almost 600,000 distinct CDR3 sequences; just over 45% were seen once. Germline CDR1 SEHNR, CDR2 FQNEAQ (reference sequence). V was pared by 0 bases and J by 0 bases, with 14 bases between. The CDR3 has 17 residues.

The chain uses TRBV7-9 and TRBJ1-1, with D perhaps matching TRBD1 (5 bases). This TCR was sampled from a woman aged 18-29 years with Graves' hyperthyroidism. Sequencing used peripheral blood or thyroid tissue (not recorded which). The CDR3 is CASSLALRQGLNTEAFF. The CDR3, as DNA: TGTGCCAGCAGCTTAGCGTTGCGCCAGGGATTGAACACTGAAGCTTTCTTT.